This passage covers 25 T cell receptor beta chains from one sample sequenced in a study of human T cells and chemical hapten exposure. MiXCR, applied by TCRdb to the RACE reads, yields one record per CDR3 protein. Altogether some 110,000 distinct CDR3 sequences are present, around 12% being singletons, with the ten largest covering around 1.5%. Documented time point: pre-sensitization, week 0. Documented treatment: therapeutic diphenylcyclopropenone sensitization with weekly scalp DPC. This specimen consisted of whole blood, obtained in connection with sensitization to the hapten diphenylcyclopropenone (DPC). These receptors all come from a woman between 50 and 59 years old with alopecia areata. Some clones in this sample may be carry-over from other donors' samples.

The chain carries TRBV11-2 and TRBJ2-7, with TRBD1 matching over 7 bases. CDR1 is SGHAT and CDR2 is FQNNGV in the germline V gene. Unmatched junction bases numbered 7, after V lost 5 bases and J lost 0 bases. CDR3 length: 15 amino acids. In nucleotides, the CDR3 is TGTGCCAGCAGCGCTAACCGGGACAGCTCCTACGAGCAGTACTTC. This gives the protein CASSANRDSSYEQYF.

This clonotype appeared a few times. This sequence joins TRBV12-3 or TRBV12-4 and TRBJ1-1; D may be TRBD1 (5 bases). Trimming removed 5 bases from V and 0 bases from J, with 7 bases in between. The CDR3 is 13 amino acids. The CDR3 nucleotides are TGTGCCAGCAGTAAGACAGTGAACACTGAAGCTTTCTTT. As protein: CASSKTVNTEAFF.

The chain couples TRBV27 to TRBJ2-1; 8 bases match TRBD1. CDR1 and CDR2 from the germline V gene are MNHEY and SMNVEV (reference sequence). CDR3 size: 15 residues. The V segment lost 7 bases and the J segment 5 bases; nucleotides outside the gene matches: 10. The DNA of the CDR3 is TGTGCCAGCACTCCTCAGGGGGCGTTCAACAATGAGCAGTTCTTC. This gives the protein CASTPQGAFNNEQFF.

In nucleotides, the CDR3 is TGCGCCAGCAGCCAAGAGGACAGGGATGGTTCACCCCTCCACTTT. This gives the protein CASSQEDRDGSPLHF. The gene calls are TRBV4-3 and TRBJ1-6, with TRBD1 matching over 8 bases. The length of the CDR3 is 15 residues. J gave up 9 bases and V 0 bases, and 4 bases lay outside the gene matches. Germline CDR1 LGHNA, CDR2 YSLEER.

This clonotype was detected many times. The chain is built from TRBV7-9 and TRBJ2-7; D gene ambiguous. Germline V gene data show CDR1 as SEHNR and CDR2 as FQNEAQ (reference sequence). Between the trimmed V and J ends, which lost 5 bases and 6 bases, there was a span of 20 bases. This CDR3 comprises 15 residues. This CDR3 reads CASSPGGWSTGEQYF. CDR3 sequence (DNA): TGTGCCAGCAGCCCAGGTGGCTGGTCGACGGGCGAGCAGTACTTC.

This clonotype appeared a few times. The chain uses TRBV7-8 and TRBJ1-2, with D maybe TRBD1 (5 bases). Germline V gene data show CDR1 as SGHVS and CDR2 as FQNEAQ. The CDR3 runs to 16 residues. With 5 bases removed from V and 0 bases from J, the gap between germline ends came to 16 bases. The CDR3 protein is CASSLMRAGANYGYTF. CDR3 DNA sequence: TGTGCCAGCAGCCTGATGAGGGCGGGGGCTAACTATGGCTACACCTTC. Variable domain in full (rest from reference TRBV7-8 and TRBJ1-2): GAGVSQSPRYKVAKRGQDVALRCDPISGHVSLFWYQQALGQGPEFLTYFQNEAQLDKSGLPSDRFFAERPEGSVSTLKIQRTQQEDSAVYLCASSLMRAGANYGYTFGSGTRLTVV.

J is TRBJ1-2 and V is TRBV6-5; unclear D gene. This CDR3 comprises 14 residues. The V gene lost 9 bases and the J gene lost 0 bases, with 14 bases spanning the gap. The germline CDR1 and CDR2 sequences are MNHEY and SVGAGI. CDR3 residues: CASRRQAANYGYTF. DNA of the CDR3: TGTGCCAGTCGACGGCAGGCCGCTAACTATGGCTACACCTTC.

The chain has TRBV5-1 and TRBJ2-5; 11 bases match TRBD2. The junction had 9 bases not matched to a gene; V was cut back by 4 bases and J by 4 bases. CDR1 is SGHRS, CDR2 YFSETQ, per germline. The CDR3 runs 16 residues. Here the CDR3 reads CASSPSLAGVVETQYF. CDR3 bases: TGCGCCAGCAGCCCGTCACTAGCGGGAGTCGTAGAGACCCAGTACTTC.

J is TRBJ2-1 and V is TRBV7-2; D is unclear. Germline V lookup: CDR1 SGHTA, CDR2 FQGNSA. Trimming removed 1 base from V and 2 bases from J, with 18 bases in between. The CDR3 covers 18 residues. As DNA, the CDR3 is TGTGCCAGCAGCTTAGTAGGGTATGGGATTTCCCCCTACAATGAGCAGTTCTTC. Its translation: CASSLVGYGISPYNEQFF. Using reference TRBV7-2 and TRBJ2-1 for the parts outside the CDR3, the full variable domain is GAGVSQSPSNKVTEKGKDVELRCDPISGHTALYWYRQSLGQGLEFLIYFQGNSAPDKSGLPSDRFSAERTGGSVSTLTIQRTQQEDSAVYLCASSLVGYGISPYNEQFFGPGTRLTVL.

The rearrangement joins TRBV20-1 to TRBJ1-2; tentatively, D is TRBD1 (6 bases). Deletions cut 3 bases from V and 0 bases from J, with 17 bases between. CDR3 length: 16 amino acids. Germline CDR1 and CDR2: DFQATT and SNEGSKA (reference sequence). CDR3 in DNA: TGCAGTGCTAGCTATCGGGGGGCGCCTACTAACTATGGCTACACCTTC. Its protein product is CSASYRGAPTNYGYTF.

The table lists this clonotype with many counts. CDR3 sequence (DNA): TGTGCCAGCAGTTTACGGAATAATCAGCCCCAGCATTTT. It yields the protein CASSLRNNQPQHF. This chain connects TRBV12-3 or TRBV12-4 to TRBJ1-5; unclear D gene. V was cut by 2 bases and J by 4 bases, with 6 bases left in between. The CDR3 loop spans 13 amino acids.

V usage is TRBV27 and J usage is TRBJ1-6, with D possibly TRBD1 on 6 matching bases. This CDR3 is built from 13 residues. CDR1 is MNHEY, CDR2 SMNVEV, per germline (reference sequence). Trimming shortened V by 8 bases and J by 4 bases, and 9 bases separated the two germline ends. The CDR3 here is CASRTAYNSPLHF. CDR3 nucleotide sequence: TGTGCCAGCCGGACAGCTTATAATTCACCCCTCCACTTT.

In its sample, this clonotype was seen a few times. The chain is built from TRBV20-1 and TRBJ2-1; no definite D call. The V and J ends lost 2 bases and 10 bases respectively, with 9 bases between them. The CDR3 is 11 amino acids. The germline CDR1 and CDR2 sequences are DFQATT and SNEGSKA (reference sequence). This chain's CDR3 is CSARMVKEQFF. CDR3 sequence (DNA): TGCAGTGCTAGAATGGTCAAGGAGCAGTTCTTC.

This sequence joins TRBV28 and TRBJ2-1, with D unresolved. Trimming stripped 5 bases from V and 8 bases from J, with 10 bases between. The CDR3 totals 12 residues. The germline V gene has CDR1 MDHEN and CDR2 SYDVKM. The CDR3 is CASSPTGYEQFF. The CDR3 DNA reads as TGTGCCAGCAGTCCGACCGGCTATGAGCAGTTCTTC. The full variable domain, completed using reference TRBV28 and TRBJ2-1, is DVKVTQSSRYLVKRTGEKVFLECVQDMDHENMFWYRQDPGLGLRLIYFSYDVKMKEKGDIPEGYSVSREKKERFSLILESASTNQTSMYLCASSPTGYEQFFGPGTRLTVL.

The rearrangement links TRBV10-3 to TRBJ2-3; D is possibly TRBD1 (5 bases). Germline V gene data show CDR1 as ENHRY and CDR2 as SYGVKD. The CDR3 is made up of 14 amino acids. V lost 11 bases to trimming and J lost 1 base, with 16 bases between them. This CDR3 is CAFPRAARTDTQYF. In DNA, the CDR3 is TGTGCCTTCCCCAGGGCGGCTCGCACAGATACGCAGTATTTT.

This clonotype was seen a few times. CDR3 in DNA: TGCGCCAGCAGCTTGGACGGACCTAACTATGGCTACACCTTC. Protein sequence: CASSLDGPNYGYTF. The chain uses TRBV5-1 and TRBJ1-2, with no clear D. Deletions cut 0 bases from V and 0 bases from J, with 6 bases between. Germline CDR1 reads SGHRS; CDR2 reads YFSETQ. The CDR3 is made up of 14 amino acids.

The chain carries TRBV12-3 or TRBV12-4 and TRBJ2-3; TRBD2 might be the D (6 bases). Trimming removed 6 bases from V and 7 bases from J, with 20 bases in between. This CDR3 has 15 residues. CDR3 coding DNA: TGTGCCAGCAGCGCGGGACTCCATGCGGGAAATACGCAGTATTTT. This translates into CASSAGLHAGNTQYF.

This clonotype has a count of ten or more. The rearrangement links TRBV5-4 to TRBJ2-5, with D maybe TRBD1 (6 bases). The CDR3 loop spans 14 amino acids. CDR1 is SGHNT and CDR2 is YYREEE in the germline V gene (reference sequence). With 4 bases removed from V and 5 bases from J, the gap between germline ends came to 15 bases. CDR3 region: CASSDTTGSETQYF. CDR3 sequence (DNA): TGTGCCAGCAGCGATACCACAGGGAGCGAGACCCAGTACTTC.

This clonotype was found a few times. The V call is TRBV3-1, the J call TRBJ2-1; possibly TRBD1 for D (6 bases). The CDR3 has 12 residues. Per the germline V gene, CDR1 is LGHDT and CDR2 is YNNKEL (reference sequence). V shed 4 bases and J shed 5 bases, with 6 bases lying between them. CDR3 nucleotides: TGTGCCAGCAGCCGGACAGACAATGAGCAGTTCTTC. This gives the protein CASSRTDNEQFF.

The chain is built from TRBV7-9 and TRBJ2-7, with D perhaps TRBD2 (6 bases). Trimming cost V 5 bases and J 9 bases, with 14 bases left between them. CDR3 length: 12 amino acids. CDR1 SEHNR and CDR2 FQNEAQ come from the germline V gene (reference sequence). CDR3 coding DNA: TGTGCCAGCAGCCCAGGGACTCCCGCGCAGTACTTC. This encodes CASSPGTPAQYF.

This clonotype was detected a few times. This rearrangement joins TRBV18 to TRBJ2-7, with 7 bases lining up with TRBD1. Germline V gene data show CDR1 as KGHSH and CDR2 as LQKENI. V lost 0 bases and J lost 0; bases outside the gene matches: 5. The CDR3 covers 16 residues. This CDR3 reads CASSPPGTANSYEQYF. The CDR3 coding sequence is TGTGCCAGCTCACCACCCGGGACAGCAAACTCCTACGAGCAGTACTTC.

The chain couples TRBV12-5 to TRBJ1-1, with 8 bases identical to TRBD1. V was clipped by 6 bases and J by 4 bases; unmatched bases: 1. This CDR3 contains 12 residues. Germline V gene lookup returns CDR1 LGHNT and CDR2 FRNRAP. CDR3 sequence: CASGTGGTEAFF. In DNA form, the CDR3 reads TGTGCTAGTGGCACAGGGGGCACTGAAGCTTTCTTT.

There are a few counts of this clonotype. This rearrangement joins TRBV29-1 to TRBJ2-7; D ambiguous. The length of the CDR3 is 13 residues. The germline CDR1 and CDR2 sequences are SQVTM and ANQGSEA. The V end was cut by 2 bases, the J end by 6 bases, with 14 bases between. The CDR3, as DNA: TGCAGCGTTGAATTGAACCCGTCAACCGAGCAGTACTTC. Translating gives CSVELNPSTEQYF.

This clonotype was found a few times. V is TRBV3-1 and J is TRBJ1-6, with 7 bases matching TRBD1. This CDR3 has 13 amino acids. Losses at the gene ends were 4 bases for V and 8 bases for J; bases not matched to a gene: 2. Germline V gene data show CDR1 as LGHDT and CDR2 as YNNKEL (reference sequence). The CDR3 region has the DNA TGTGCCAGCAGCCTAACAGGGGATTCACCCCTCCACTTT. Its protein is CASSLTGDSPLHF.

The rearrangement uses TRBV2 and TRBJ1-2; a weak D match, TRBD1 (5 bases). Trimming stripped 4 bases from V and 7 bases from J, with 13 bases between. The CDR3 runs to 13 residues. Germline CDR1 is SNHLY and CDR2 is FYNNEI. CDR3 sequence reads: CASSGQGLAGYTF. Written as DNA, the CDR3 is TGTGCCAGCAGTGGCCAGGGCTTAGCTGGCTACACCTTC. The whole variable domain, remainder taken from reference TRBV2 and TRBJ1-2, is EPEVTQTPSHQVTQMGQEVILRCVPISNHLYFYWYRQILGQKVEFLVSFYNNEISEKSEIFDDQFSVERPDGSNFTLKIRSTKLEDSAMYFCASSGQGLAGYTFGSGTRLTVV.